This TCR beta chain was captured in a study of blood T cell repertoires in COVID-19. Looking at the study overall: The United States, Italy and Spain were the sources of the acute and convalescent COVID-19 samples. The analysed material was cDNA or gDNA that came from T cells, B-cell-depleted T cells, or PBMCs.

The V gene's germline CDR1 is SGDLS and CDR2 YYNGEE. The CDR3 consists of 16 residues. V gave up 4 bases and J gave up 1 base; unmatched junction bases: 6. The method was immunoSEQ multiplex PCR; TCRdb's version includes in-frame clones alone and lacks a portion of them. The sample contains about 160,000 clones, 82% of which appear only once. This receptor was obtained from an elderly woman with active or convalescent COVID-19. What was sequenced was peripheral blood. The chain is built from TRBV9 and TRBJ2-2; 8 bases line up with TRBD1. This chain's CDR3 is CASSPGDRKNTGELFF. The CDR3 coding sequence is TGTGCCAGCAGCCCAGGGGACAGGAAGAACACCGGGGAGCTGTTTTTT.